This passage covers 9 T cell receptor beta chains from one sample sequenced in a study of control samples from healthy donors and cancer patients. Repertoires were generated with immunoSEQ multiplex PCR, while TCRdb's copy carries only in-frame clones and drops some. This repertoire shows roughly 43,000 clones, around 87% found once; its top ten account for about 9.4%. Sample: PBMCs. The receptors originated from a woman aged 60 to 75 with lung cancer.

The sample holds a few counts of this clone. The chain uses TRBV5-1 and TRBJ2-7; D may be TRBD1 (5 bases). From germline, CDR1 is SGHRS and CDR2 YFSETQ. Trimming shortened V by 1 base and J by 3 bases, and 14 bases separated the two germline ends. This CDR3 is built from 15 residues. DNA for the CDR3: TGCGCCAGCAGCTTGATGGGGCAGGGCAACTACGAGCAGTACTTC. Translated, it gives CASSLMGQGNYEQYF.

CDR3 in amino acids: CASSSRLGGSTEAFF. The CDR3 bases are TGTGCCAGCAGCTCTCGGCTGGGGGGGAGCACTGAAGCTTTCTTT. The V gene is TRBV11-3, the J gene TRBJ1-1; TRBD1 might be the D (5 bases). Germline V gene sequence: CDR1 SGHNT, CDR2 YENEEA. The V end lost 4 bases, the J end lost 4 bases, and 16 bases lay between the germline ends. The CDR3 is 15 amino acids.

The CDR3 is CATSDAGAIWNEQFF. CDR3 in DNA: TGTGCCACCAGTGATGCAGGGGCCATCTGGAATGAGCAGTTCTTC. The chain has TRBV24-1 and TRBJ2-1; TRBD1 is a possible D gene (6 bases). The length of the CDR3 is 15 residues. V was clipped by 3 bases and J by 7 bases, with 15 bases between them. Germline V gene lookup returns CDR1 KGHDR and CDR2 SFDVKD.

The CDR3 loop is CASSQDVAGNTDTQYF. Written as DNA, the CDR3 is TGTGCCAGCAGCCAAGATGTAGCGGGGAATACAGATACGCAGTATTTT. V and J are TRBV3-1 (or the pseudogene TRBV3-2) and TRBJ2-3, with 8 bases identical to TRBD2. Germline-derived CDR1 and CDR2 are LGHDT and YNNKEL (reference sequence). J lost 3 bases, V lost 0 bases, and 5 bases had no gene match. The CDR3 is made up of 16 amino acids.

The chain employs TRBV3-1 (or the pseudogene TRBV3-2) and TRBJ2-2, with TRBD2 as a possible D gene (5 bases). This CDR3 spans 13 amino acids. The V gene's germline CDR1 is LGHDT and CDR2 YNNKEL (reference sequence). Trimming took 11 bases from V and 6 from J, leaving 16 bases between them. The CDR3 spells CAVGLPGPGELFF. The DNA for the CDR3 is TGTGCCGTAGGACTTCCTGGGCCCGGGGAGCTGTTTTTT.

The J gene is TRBJ2-7, the V gene TRBV27; a weak D match, TRBD1 (5 bases). Germline CDR1 and CDR2: MNHEY and SMNVEV (reference sequence). The CDR3 is 13 amino acids. V shed 3 bases and J shed 6 bases, with 12 bases lying between them. CDR3 amino acids: CASSFRGSGEQYF. CDR3 bases: TGTGCCAGCAGTTTTAGGGGATCAGGCGAGCAGTACTTC.

The rearrangement uses TRBV7-3 and TRBJ1-1; D is possibly TRBD1 (5 bases). CDR1 is SGHTA and CDR2 is FQGTGA in the germline V gene. The CDR3 consists of 17 residues. The V and J ends lost 5 bases and 1 base respectively, with 20 bases between them. CDR3 coding DNA: TGTGCCAGCAGCCTCTCCCGGGAGGGGAGATCGAACACTGAAGCTTTCTTT. Protein: CASSLSREGRSNTEAFF.

The CDR3 sequence: CASPCNRGTYEQYF. Written as DNA, the CDR3 is TGTGCCAGCCCCTGTAACAGGGGAACCTACGAGCAGTACTTC. V is TRBV3-1 (or the pseudogene TRBV3-2) and J is TRBJ2-7; 7 bases are shared with TRBD1. There are 14 residues in the CDR3. CDR1 and CDR2 (germline): LGHDT, YNNKEL (reference sequence). Germline trimming cut 8 bases from V and 2 bases from J; bases unmatched to any gene: 9.

This chain connects TRBV4-2 to TRBJ1-5; TRBD1 is a possible D gene (6 bases). Trimming pared 3 bases from V and 3 bases from J, leaving 12 bases between. The CDR3 has 15 amino acids. Germline CDR1 reads LGHNA; CDR2 reads YNFKEQ. CDR3 bases: TGTGCCAGCAGCCAGTCCAGGGGTCCCAATCAGCCCCAGCATTTT. This codes for CASSQSRGPNQPQHF.